The sequence of this T cell receptor (beta chain) was determined in a study of cytomegalovirus exposure and HLA in healthy donors (dated by TCRdb to about 2017). With regard to the full study: In an earlier analysis of approximately 500 of the donors, 276 Gb of sequence data and about 110 million unique TCR beta sequences from about 179 million T cells were reported. In a later genetic analysis, genome-wide SNP genotypes for 398 of the 666 donors were used, and that subset was treated as a discovery cohort. The study aimed to test whether signatures of past pathogen exposure could be identified by cataloging public T cell receptors. The study combined high-throughput TCR immunosequencing, statistical association of individual TCRs with disease status, and machine learning to predict cytomegalovirus infection status. Typing coverage differed by locus: A, B, C, DRB1 and DQB1 were typed in roughly 620-640 donors, DQA1 in about 500, DPA1 in some 600, and DPB1 in approximately 450. Rather than using new phenotypic data, the later analysis identified candidate immune exposures from TCR beta sequences and from how often those sequences occurred across donors. Around 300 gigabases of sequencing data and roughly 90 million unique TCR sequences were included in an early release covering roughly 600 HLA-typed donors. Roughly five DR-DQ haplotypes were treated as single units for association and clustering because of strong linkage in the cohort. To decide whether each TCR beta V gene segment behaved as functional or pseudogenic, an earlier analysis of some 570 of the donors relied on high-throughput TCR beta sequencing. All discovery cohort repertoires had been generated using a single sequencing platform. Donor age, sex, ethnicity and CMV serostatus were compiled together with the repertoire data. Using immunosequencing, the study profiled T cell repertoires from around 680 subjects and related those repertoires to cytomegalovirus serostatus. To study patterns of TCR occurrence, a later analysis re-analyzed previously published TCR beta repertoires from 666 donors and added high-resolution HLA genotyping. In addition to the first cohort of approximately 650 subjects, a separate validation cohort of some 120 different subjects was used. Among about 360 genotyped donors of the cohort, an average of approximately 240,000 unique TCR beta nucleotide sequences were sequenced per donor, 15% to 20% of them non-productive. HLA typing covered class I and class II loci at four-digit resolution. Among the roughly 400 genotyped donors, approximately 77% belonged to the genetic ancestry cluster associated with self-reported Caucasian donors. General study outcomes and caveats: For the cohort, immune exposure information was limited to CMV serostatus. In vitro tests confirmed that a few of the cytomegalovirus-associated TCR beta chains recognize cytomegalovirus antigens. According to a later analysis, TCR association rates differed among HLA loci, with DRB1 alleles showing the most associated TCRs and HLA-C alleles showing the fewest. An earlier analysis of approximately 600 of the donors showed that most TCR beta V segments appeared in productive rearrangements either about 87% or about 30% of the time, which broadly matched IMGT annotations. The cohort was sequenced for TCR beta chains only, and without alpha or paired-chain data the features that could be detected were limited. Some IMGT-functional V segments, including TRBV6-2 and TRBV6-3, could not be told apart with the 87-base-pair reads, so those segments were excluded. A cluster of highly shared sequence variants was judged likely to represent a technical artifact of the sequencing pipeline. In a later analysis, most CMV-associated TCR beta chains were found to appear HLA-restricted, with HLA associations seemingly driven largely by CMV exposure. Compared with the 666-donor mean, donors in an Asian-associated ancestry cluster had fewer N-insertions in productive TCRs, according to a later genetic analysis. Several of the top co-occurrence clusters appeared to be linked to parvovirus B19, influenza, CMV and Epstein-Barr virus, according to a later analysis. A further reported finding was that TCR beta sequences accurately predicted the HLA-A and HLA-B alleles for most subjects in the first cohort. Specific HLA alleles were associated with 15,000 to 20,000 TCR beta sequences at a false discovery rate of 0.05 in a later analysis. In both the original and validation cohorts, the classifier was reported to diagnose cytomegalovirus status with high specificity and sensitivity. Most TCR sequences were seen in very few donors, while some public TCRs were found in many individuals. V-gene and J-gene trimming of TCR beta chains was associated with a missense DCLRE1C variant in a later genetic analysis, and the association was replicated in an independent cohort. It was suggested by the authors that the approach could potentially be generalized to other disease states and immunological phenotypes. Because counts were too low, seventeen rarely observed V segments, including chromosome 9 orphons, were excluded from the earlier analysis of 587 of the donors. Because HLA typing was unavailable for some donors at each locus, only the typed subset was used in association tests. The presence/absence analyses assumed that sequencing depth was roughly uniform across donors, and that assumption may not be true. Correlated functional status among segregating V segments might reflect linkage disequilibrium, but an unknown experimental factor could not be ruled out. When HLA alleles, especially DR and DQ, strongly co-occurred, attributing TCR associations to individual alleles was difficult. A total of about 180 TCR beta chains were listed by the study as associated with cytomegalovirus. A later analysis found that HLA-associated TCR beta chains were more clonally expanded and had lower generation probabilities than equally common non-associated chains.

Points on this clone: The clone's antigen remains unknown. No base quality information exists; no much larger clone differs at one position.

The library came from the immunoSEQ multiplex PCR assay. For the multiplex PCR, a mixture combining 60 forward primers for TCR Vbeta segments and 13 reverse primers for TCR Jbeta segments was used. The CDR3 region of rearranged TCR beta genes was amplified from genomic DNA with a multiplex PCR assay. Amplified TCR beta libraries were sequenced as 87-base-pair reads on the Illumina HiSeq System. Per the source publication's procedure: In a later analysis, 77 million or so unique TCR beta chains were counted across the 666 repertoires, and roughly 11 million of these chains were shared by at least two donors. Raw reads were error-corrected and collapsed into unique sequences by a nearest-neighbor algorithm in which closely related sequences were merged to remove PCR and sequencing errors. Alignment of CDR3 sequences to IMGT reference sequences was used to assign V, D and J gene segments. Each retained sequence needed at least a six-nucleotide match to both a V gene segment and a J gene segment. A rearrangement was called productive if the CDR3 had no stop codons and remained in frame with V and J, and every other rearrangement was called non-productive. CDR3 was defined by IMGT convention, running from the second conserved V-encoded cysteine to the conserved J-encoded phenylalanine. The earlier analysis of approximately 590 of the donors excluded any sequence lacking an unambiguous match to a single V gene segment. An earlier analysis of approximately 590 of the donors called V segments functional above 56.7% productive rearrangements and segregating when the between-donor standard deviation exceeded 5%. A statistical classification framework was built to diagnose cytomegalovirus status from the catalog of TCR beta chain sequences. V and J gene assignment, in a later analysis, came from comparing TCR nucleotide sequences with IMGT/GENE-DB human TR gene sequences. In a later analysis, CDR3 sequences and most-parsimonious VDJ recombination scenarios were assigned using the TCRdist pipeline. In a later analysis, every TCR beta chain was defined by the combination of its CDR3 amino acid sequence and its V-gene family, and reads without a unique V-gene family were dropped. To address suspected cross-contamination and a sequencing artifact, a later analysis removed 450 to 700 highly shared, low-generation-probability nucleotide sequences. For each public chain, a later analysis derived a clonal expansion index from normalized ranks of inferred template counts within each repertoire. Generation probabilities in a later analysis came from a VDJ recombination model fitted to out-of-frame rearrangements, and those results were checked against IGoR. In a later analysis, TCR-TCR, TCR-HLA and TCR-CMV co-occurrence was scored with hypergeometric tests, and a repertoire-size bias correction was applied to TCR pairs. To estimate false discovery rates, a later analysis permuted the HLA or CMV assignments 20 times. A later analysis grouped co-occurring TCRs with DBSCAN, adding TCRdist sequence similarity when clustering within HLA-allele-positive subsets. Repertoires with fewer than 30,000 or more than 120,000 public chains, plus five repertoires with anomalous nucleotide sharing, were excluded from co-occurrence clustering. Imported from immuneACCESS, the table was reduced by TCRdb to in-frame sequences with V and J called. These copies leave out some clones; in studies compared against another copy, an unresolved V gene accounts for under half, and the cause of the remainder is not known. The V and J calls and clone size come from that table; D and trimming were worked out from the DNA. The sample data list roughly 180,000 clones, and around 80% of these were observed just once. Of the sample, about 1.3% falls within the top ten clones.

In total, just over 650 healthy bone marrow donors made up the cohort. Cohort members were all nominally healthy when sampled, although unrecorded immune exposures were likely present. The donor was CMV seropositive and belonged to the group of 250 to 300 seropositive cohort members. A peripheral blood sample was collected from each donor, and TCR beta sequencing was performed on peripheral blood mononuclear cells. The Qiagen DNeasy Blood Extraction Kit was used to extract genomic DNA from the blood cell samples. According to the germline V gene (reference sequence), CDR1 reads GTSNPN and CDR2 reads SVGIG. A distance of 9 bases separates the germline ends of V and J, which lose 2 bases and 4 bases respectively. From the cysteine through the phenylalanine, the CDR3 covers 13 amino acids. Only the CDR3 DNA is retained, 39 bases long and in frame from the first base.

The receptor was derived from a girl aged 10-17 years in good health and CMV-seropositive. Sequenced input: PBMCs. Recombination joined TRBV30 with TRBJ1-5; the D gene assignment is ambiguous. CDR3 loop: CAWSPTTNQPQHF. In nucleotides, the sequence is TGTGCCTGGAGTCCCACTACAAATCAGCCCCAGCATTTT.